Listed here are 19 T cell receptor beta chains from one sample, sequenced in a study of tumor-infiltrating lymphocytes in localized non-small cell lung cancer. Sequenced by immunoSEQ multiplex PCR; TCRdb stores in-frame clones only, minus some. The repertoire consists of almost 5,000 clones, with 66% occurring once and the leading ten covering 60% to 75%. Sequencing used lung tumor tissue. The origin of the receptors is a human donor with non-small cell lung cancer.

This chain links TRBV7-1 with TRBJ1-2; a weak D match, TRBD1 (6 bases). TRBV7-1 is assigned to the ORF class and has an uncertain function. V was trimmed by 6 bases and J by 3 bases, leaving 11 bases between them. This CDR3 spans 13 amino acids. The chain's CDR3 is CASSLGADYGYTF. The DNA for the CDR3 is TGTGCCAGCAGTTTGGGGGCGGACTATGGCTACACCTTC.

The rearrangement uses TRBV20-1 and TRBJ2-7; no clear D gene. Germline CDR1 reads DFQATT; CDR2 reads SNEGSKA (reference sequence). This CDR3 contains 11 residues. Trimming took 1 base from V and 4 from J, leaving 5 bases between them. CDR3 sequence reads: CSARVGYEQYF. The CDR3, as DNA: TGCAGTGCTAGAGTGGGTTACGAGCAGTACTTC.

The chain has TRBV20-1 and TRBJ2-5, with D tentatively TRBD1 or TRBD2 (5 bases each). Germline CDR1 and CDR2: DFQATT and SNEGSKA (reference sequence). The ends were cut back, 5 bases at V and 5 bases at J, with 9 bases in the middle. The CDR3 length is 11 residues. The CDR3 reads CSAGTWETQYF. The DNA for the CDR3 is TGCAGTGCTGGGACCTGGGAGACCCAGTACTTC.

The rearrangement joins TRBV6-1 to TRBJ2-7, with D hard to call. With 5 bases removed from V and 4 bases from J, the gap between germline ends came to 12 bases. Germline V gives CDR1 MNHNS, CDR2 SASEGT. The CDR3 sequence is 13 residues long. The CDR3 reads CASSLLGEYEQYV. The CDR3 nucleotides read TGTGCCAGCAGTTTATTAGGAGAGTACGAGCAGTACGTC.

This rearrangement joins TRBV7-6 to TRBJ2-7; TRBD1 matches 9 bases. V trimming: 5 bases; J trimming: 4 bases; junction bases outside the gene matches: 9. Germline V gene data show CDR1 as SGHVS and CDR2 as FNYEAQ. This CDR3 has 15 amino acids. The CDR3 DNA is TGTGCCAGCAGCCCCCTGACAGGGGGTTCTTACGAGCAGTACTTC. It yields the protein CASSPLTGGSYEQYF.

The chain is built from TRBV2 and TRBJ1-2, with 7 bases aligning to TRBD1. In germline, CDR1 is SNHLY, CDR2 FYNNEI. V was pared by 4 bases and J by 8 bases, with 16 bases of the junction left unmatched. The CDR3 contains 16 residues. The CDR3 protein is CASSGGGEGHIGGYTF. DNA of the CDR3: TGTGCCAGCAGTGGAGGGGGCGAGGGCCATATTGGCGGCTACACCTTC.

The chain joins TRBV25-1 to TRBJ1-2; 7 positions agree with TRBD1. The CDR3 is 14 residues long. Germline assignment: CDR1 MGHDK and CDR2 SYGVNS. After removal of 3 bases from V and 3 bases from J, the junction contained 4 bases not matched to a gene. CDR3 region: CASSDTGAYYGYTF. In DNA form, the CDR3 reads TGTGCCAGCAGTGACACAGGGGCGTACTATGGCTACACCTTC.

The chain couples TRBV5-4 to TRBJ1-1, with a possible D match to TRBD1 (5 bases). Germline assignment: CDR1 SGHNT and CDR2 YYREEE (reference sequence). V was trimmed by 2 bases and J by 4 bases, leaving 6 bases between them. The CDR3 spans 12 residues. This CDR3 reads CASSFGGTEAFF. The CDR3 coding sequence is TGTGCCAGCAGCTTCGGGGGCACTGAAGCTTTCTTT.

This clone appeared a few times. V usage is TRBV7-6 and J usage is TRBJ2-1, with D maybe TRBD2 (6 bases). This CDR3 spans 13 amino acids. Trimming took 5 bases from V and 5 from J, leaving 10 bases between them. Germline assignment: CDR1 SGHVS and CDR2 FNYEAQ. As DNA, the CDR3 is TGTGCCAGCAGCCTCGCGGGGCACAATGAGCAGTTCTTC. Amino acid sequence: CASSLAGHNEQFF.

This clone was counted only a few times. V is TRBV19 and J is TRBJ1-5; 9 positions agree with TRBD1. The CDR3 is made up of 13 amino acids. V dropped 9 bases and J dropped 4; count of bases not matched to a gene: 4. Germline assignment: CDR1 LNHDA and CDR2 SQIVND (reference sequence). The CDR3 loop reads CASTGGANQPQHF. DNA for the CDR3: TGTGCCAGCACAGGGGGCGCGAATCAGCCCCAGCATTTT. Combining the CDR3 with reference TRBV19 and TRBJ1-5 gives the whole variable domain DGGITQSPKYLFRKEGQNVTLSCEQNLNHDAMYWYRQDPGQGLRLIYYSQIVNDFQKGDIAEGYSVSREKKESFPLTVTSAQKNPTAFYLCASTGGANQPQHFGDGTRLSIL.

In nucleotides, the CDR3 is TGTGCCAGCAGCTTCGGAGGTTTCACAGATACGCAGTATTTT. Translating it yields CASSFGGFTDTQYF. The rearrangement links TRBV11-3 to TRBJ2-3; tentative D call: TRBD2 (5 bases). V gave up 3 bases and J gave up 2 bases, with 9 bases separating them. The V gene's germline CDR1 is SGHNT and CDR2 YENEEA. The CDR3 sequence is 14 residues long.

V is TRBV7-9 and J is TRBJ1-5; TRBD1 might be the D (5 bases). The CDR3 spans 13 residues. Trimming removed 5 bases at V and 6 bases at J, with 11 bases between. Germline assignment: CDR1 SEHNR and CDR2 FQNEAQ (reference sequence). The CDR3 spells CASSPGGSQPQHF. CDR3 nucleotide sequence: TGTGCCAGCAGCCCGGGGGGTTCTCAGCCCCAGCATTTT.

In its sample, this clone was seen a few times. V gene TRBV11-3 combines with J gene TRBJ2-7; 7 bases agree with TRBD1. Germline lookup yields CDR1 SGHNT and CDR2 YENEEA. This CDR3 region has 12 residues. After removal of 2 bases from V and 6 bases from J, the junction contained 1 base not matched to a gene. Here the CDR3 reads CASSLTGVEQYV. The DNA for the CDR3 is TGTGCCAGCAGCTTAACAGGGGTCGAGCAGTACGTC.

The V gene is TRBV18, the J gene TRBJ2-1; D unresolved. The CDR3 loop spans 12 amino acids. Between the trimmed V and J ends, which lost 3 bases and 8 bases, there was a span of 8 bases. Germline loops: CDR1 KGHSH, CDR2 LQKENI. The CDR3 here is CASSPNVDEQFF. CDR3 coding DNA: TGTGCCAGCTCACCGAATGTGGATGAGCAGTTCTTC.

The CDR3 is CASSLDSGIYLNGYTF. The CDR3 region has the DNA TGTGCCAGCAGCTTAGATTCTGGCATCTATTTGAATGGCTACACCTTC. V gene TRBV7-9 combines with J gene TRBJ1-2; D is uncertain. Trimming took off 1 base at V and 6 bases at J, with 18 bases between the two ends. There are 16 residues in the CDR3. Germline CDR1 reads SEHNR; CDR2 reads FQNEAQ (reference sequence).

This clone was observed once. The CDR3 coding sequence is TGTGCCAGCAGCTTATACCGTGGCACCGGGGAGCTGTTTTTT. Protein sequence: CASSLYRGTGELFF. V is TRBV11-3 and J is TRBJ2-2; D is uncertain. This CDR3 region has 14 residues. The V end was cut by 2 bases, the J end by 4 bases, with 8 bases between. CDR1 is SGHNT and CDR2 is YENEEA in the germline V gene. The full variable domain, completed using reference TRBV11-3 and TRBJ2-2, is EAGVVQSPRYKIIEKKQPVAFWCNPISGHNTLYWYLQNLGQGPELLIRYENEEAVDDSQLPKDRFSAERLKGVDSTLKIQPAELGDSAVYLCASSLYRGTGELFFGEGSRLTVL.

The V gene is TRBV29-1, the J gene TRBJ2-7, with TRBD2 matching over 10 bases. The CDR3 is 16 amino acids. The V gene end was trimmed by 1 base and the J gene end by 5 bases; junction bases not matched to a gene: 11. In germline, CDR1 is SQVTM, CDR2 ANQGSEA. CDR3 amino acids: CSVEVNSGGSSDEQYF. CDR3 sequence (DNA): TGCAGCGTTGAAGTTAATAGCGGGGGGAGTTCCGACGAGCAGTACTTC.

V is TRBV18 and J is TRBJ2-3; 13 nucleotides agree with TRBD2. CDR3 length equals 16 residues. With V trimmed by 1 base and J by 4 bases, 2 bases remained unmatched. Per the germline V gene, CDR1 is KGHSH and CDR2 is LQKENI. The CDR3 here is CASSPRTSGSPDTQYF. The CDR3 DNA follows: TGTGCCAGCTCACCACGGACTAGCGGGAGTCCAGATACGCAGTATTTT.

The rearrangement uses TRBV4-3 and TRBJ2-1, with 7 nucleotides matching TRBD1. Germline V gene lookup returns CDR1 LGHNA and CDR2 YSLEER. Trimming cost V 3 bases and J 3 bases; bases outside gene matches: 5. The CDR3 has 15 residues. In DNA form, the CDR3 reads TGCGCCAGCAGCCAGGAAAGGGACAGCTACAATGAGCAGTTCTTC. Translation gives CASSQERDSYNEQFF.